The 27 T cell receptor beta chains below were found in one sample sequenced in a study of cytomegalovirus exposure and HLA in healthy donors. Data came from immunoSEQ multiplex PCR; TCRdb stores just in-frame clones and leaves some out. The profile shows about 110,000 clones, roughly 90% of them singletons. Sample: PBMCs. These receptors were taken from a young woman in good health and CMV-seropositive.

The V call is TRBV29-1, the J call TRBJ2-7; D unclear. The CDR3 contains 13 residues. Germline V CDR1 and CDR2: SQVTM, ANQGSEA. Deletions cut 6 bases from V and 2 bases from J, with 14 bases between. CDR3 sequence: CSVVYVDTYEQYF. The DNA for the CDR3 is TGCAGCGTGGTCTACGTAGATACCTACGAGCAGTACTTC.

The chain joins TRBV7-8 to TRBJ2-3; a possible D gene is TRBD2 (5 bases). CDR1 is SGHVS and CDR2 is FQNEAQ in the germline V gene. The length of the CDR3 is 11 residues. With 5 bases removed from V and 7 bases from J, the gap between germline ends came to 7 bases. CDR3 loop: CASSTGNTQYF. The CDR3 coding sequence is TGTGCCAGCAGCACGGGGAATACGCAGTATTTT.

J is TRBJ2-1 and V is TRBV27, with TRBD2 matching 8 bases. Trimming took 6 bases from V and 6 from J; bases not matched to a gene: 13. The V gene's germline CDR1 is MNHEY and CDR2 SMNVEV (reference sequence). The CDR3 consists of 16 residues. Here the CDR3 DNA reads TGTGCCAGCAGCCTAGTCCCGCTAGCGGGTTTCAATGAGCAGTTCTTC. It yields the protein CASSLVPLAGFNEQFF.

V and J are TRBV9 and TRBJ2-1; 7 nucleotides line up with TRBD2. The CDR3 totals 17 residues. The V segment lost 0 bases and the J segment 5 bases; nucleotides outside the gene matches: 11. From germline, CDR1 is SGDLS and CDR2 YYNGEE. Here the CDR3 DNA reads TGTGCCAGCAGCGTAGCTACGGGGGGAAGGTCGGACAATGAGCAGTTCTTC. Translation gives CASSVATGGRSDNEQFF.

The chain carries TRBV28 and TRBJ2-5, with 8 nucleotides matching TRBD2. CDR1 MDHEN and CDR2 SYDVKM come from the germline V gene. J gave up 0 bases and V 5 bases, and 2 bases lay outside the gene matches. CDR3 length: 14 residues. CDR3 in DNA: TGTGCCAGCAGTCCACTAGCGGACCAAGAGACCCAGTACTTC. Its protein is CASSPLADQETQYF. Supplemented by reference TRBV28 and TRBJ2-5, the full variable domain reads DVKVTQSSRYLVKRTGEKVFLECVQDMDHENMFWYRQDPGLGLRLIYFSYDVKMKEKGDIPEGYSVSREKKERFSLILESASTNQTSMYLCASSPLADQETQYFGPGTRLLVL.

On this clone itself: The junction and the germline gene differ at one end; a read error may be behind it. The chain has TRBV28 and TRBJ2-4; TRBD2 matches at 8 bases. The CDR3 consists of 13 residues. CDR1 and CDR2 (germline): MDHEN, SYDVKM. The CDR3 DNA reads TGTGCCAGCAGCACCCCGGGGGGGTTCATGGGAGACTTC. Translation gives CASSTPGGFMGDF. The whole variable domain, remainder taken from reference TRBV28 and TRBJ2-4, is DVKVTQSSRYLVKRTGEKVFLECVQDMDHENMFWYRQDPGLGLRLIYFSYDVKMKEKGDIPEGYSVSREKKERFSLILESASTNQTSMYLCASSTPGGFMGDFGAGTRLSVL.

The chain couples TRBV7-2 to TRBJ2-5, with unresolved D. Looked up from germline, CDR1 is SGHTA and CDR2 is FQGNSA. Trimming pared 0 bases from V and 2 bases from J, leaving 10 bases between. The CDR3 has 15 residues. The chain's CDR3 is CASSLARLMQETQYF. Here the CDR3 DNA reads TGTGCCAGCAGCTTAGCCCGACTGATGCAAGAGACCCAGTACTTC. The full variable domain, its missing parts supplied by reference TRBV7-2 and TRBJ2-5, is GAGVSQSPSNKVTEKGKDVELRCDPISGHTALYWYRQSLGQGLEFLIYFQGNSAPDKSGLPSDRFSAERTGGSVSTLTIQRTQQEDSAVYLCASSLARLMQETQYFGPGTRLLVL.

The chain joins TRBV12-2 to TRBJ2-5; the table assigns TRBD2, which was not confirmed against the DNA. TRBV12-2 is annotated as a pseudogene. The length of the CDR3 is 18 residues. The CDR3 bases are TGTGCAAGTCGCTTAGTGGTCGGTAGCGGGGGCACGCAAGAGACCCAGTACTTC. Translation gives CASRLVVGSGGTQETQYF.

This clone was observed a few times. The chain has TRBV19 and TRBJ1-5, with D tentatively TRBD1 (5 bases). V dropped 3 bases and J dropped 6 bases, with 9 bases sitting between them. This CDR3 has 13 amino acids. Germline CDR1 and CDR2: LNHDA and SQIVND (reference sequence). The CDR3 protein is CASSIQGSQPQHF. The CDR3 DNA follows: TGTGCCAGTAGTATCCAGGGAAGTCAGCCCCAGCATTTT.

This sequence joins TRBV5-1 and TRBJ1-3; D is possibly TRBD1 (6 bases). The CDR3 contains 14 residues. V was cut by 3 bases and J by 2 bases, with 9 bases left in between. Per the germline V gene, CDR1 is SGHRS and CDR2 is YFSETQ. The CDR3, as DNA: TGCGCCAGCAGCTCGGACAGTACTGGAAACACCATATATTTT. Translating gives CASSSDSTGNTIYF.

CDR3 nucleotide sequence: TGTGCCAGTAGTATGGCTGGGGTTAGCGACGAGCAGTACTTC. Translation gives CASSMAGVSDEQYF. The chain is built from TRBV19 and TRBJ2-7; possibly TRBD2 for D (5 bases). This CDR3 spans 14 amino acids. Trimming removed 3 bases from V and 5 bases from J, with 14 bases in between. Looked up from germline, CDR1 is LNHDA and CDR2 is SQIVND (reference sequence).

The V gene is TRBV10-3, the J gene TRBJ2-7; D possibly corresponds to TRBD1 (5 bases). This CDR3 is 12 amino acids long. Per the germline V gene, CDR1 is ENHRY and CDR2 is SYGVKD. Trimming left V 2 bases short and J 5 bases short, with 7 bases between. The CDR3 region has the DNA TGTGCCATCAGTGAGGGGGCGGACGAGCAGTACGTC. The encoded protein is CAISEGADEQYV.

The rearrangement joins TRBV6-5 to TRBJ1-1; D is undetermined. The CDR3 has 13 residues. The germline CDR1 and CDR2 sequences are MNHEY and SVGAGI. Trimming stripped 5 bases from V and 3 bases from J, with 10 bases between. DNA for the CDR3: TGTGCCAGCAGTCTTCAGGAGGACACTGAAGCTTTCTTT. This sequence encodes CASSLQEDTEAFF.

The J gene is TRBJ2-2, the V gene TRBV27; D is perhaps TRBD1 (5 bases). Looked up from germline, CDR1 is MNHEY and CDR2 is SMNVEV (reference sequence). Trimming cost V 6 bases and J 0 bases, with 17 bases left between them. The CDR3 sequence is 17 residues long. As DNA, the CDR3 is TGTGCCAGCAGAAATTGGGGCCAGCTCTCGAACACCGGGGAGCTGTTTTTT. It translates to CASRNWGQLSNTGELFF.

The chain employs TRBV20-1 and TRBJ2-7; TRBD1 aligns across 7 bases. The CDR3 totals 11 residues. Germline loops: CDR1 DFQATT, CDR2 SNEGSKA (reference sequence). J lost 3 bases, V lost 7 bases, and 3 bases had no gene match. Written as DNA, the CDR3 is TGCAGTGGATCAGGGGGCTACGAGCAGTACTTC. Translated, it gives CSGSGGYEQYF.

The genes are TRBV28 and TRBJ1-6; D is perhaps TRBD1 (6 bases). The CDR3 is made up of 16 amino acids. Germline V gene data show CDR1 as MDHEN and CDR2 as SYDVKM. Between the trimmed V and J ends, which lost 8 bases and 2 bases, there was a span of 16 bases. As DNA, the CDR3 is TGTGCCAGCGGCGAATCCAGGGGTACCTATAATTCACCCCTCCACTTT. Protein: CASGESRGTYNSPLHF.

The chain couples TRBV5-6 to TRBJ2-7, with D possibly TRBD1 on 5 matching bases. Germline V gene lookup returns CDR1 SGHDT and CDR2 YYEEEE. This CDR3 contains 15 residues. Between the trimmed V and J ends, which lost 0 bases and 7 bases, there was a span of 17 bases. The CDR3 bases are TGTGCCAGCAGCTTGGGTCTCATGGGGCACGAGGAGCAGTACGTC. Translating it yields CASSLGLMGHEEQYV.

The V and J genes are TRBV7-9 and TRBJ1-5; no reliable D call. Trimming took 1 base from V and 4 from J, leaving 8 bases between them. There are 14 residues in the CDR3. Germline-derived CDR1 and CDR2 are SEHNR and FQNEAQ (reference sequence). Here the CDR3 reads CASSLDRPNQPQHF. The CDR3, as DNA: TGTGCCAGCAGCTTAGACAGACCTAATCAGCCCCAGCATTTT.

The V and J genes are TRBV14 and TRBJ2-5; D is undetermined. This CDR3 region has 13 residues. Trimming left V 2 bases short and J 1 base short, with 5 bases between. From germline, CDR1 is SGHDN and CDR2 FVKESK. CDR3 loop: CASSQYTQETQYF. The CDR3 DNA is TGTGCCAGCAGCCAATACACCCAAGAGACCCAGTACTTC.

V and J are TRBV2 and TRBJ1-2; 9 positions match TRBD1. Germline assignment: CDR1 SNHLY and CDR2 FYNNEI. J was trimmed by 8 bases and V by 6 bases; bases with no gene match: 7. The CDR3 spans 13 residues. The CDR3 DNA sequence: TGTGCCAGCAGGACCCGGGACAGGGAGGGCTACACCTTC. This encodes CASRTRDREGYTF. Variable domain in full (rest from reference TRBV2 and TRBJ1-2): EPEVTQTPSHQVTQMGQEVILRCVPISNHLYFYWYRQILGQKVEFLVSFYNNEISEKSEIFDDQFSVERPDGSNFTLKIRSTKLEDSAMYFCASRTRDREGYTFGSGTRLTVV.

The chain combines TRBV29-1 with TRBJ2-1; TRBD2 matches at 7 bases. V trimming: 6 bases; J trimming: 4 bases; junction bases outside the gene matches: 6. The CDR3 is 13 residues long. The V gene's germline CDR1 is SQVTM and CDR2 ANQGSEA. Here the CDR3 reads CSVLGEGYNEQFF. CDR3 nucleotide sequence: TGCAGCGTCCTAGGGGAGGGATACAATGAGCAGTTCTTC.

The genes are TRBV7-9 and TRBJ1-1; no definite D call. The CDR3 extends over 14 amino acids. The V end was cut by 3 bases, the J end by 1 base, with 9 bases between. The V gene's germline CDR1 is SEHNR and CDR2 FQNEAQ (reference sequence). For the CDR3, the DNA is TGTGCCAGCAGCTTTGACACAGAGAACACTGAAGCTTTCTTT. Its protein product is CASSFDTENTEAFF.

CDR3 region: CASNLATNTEAFF. The CDR3, as DNA: TGTGCCAGTAACCTAGCAACGAACACTGAAGCTTTCTTT. The chain links TRBV19 to TRBJ1-1, with no clear D. Trimming took off 7 bases at V and 1 base at J, with 10 bases between the two ends. The V gene's germline CDR1 is LNHDA and CDR2 SQIVND (reference sequence). This CDR3 region has 13 residues.

This clone appeared once. The rearrangement uses TRBV6-6 and TRBJ2-1; 7 nucleotides line up with TRBD2. After removal of 2 bases from V and 8 bases from J, the junction contained 9 bases not matched to a gene. CDR1 and CDR2 (germline): MNHNY, SVGAGI (reference sequence). This CDR3 is built from 15 residues. The CDR3 loop is CASSYLQRGRDEQFF. CDR3 coding DNA: TGTGCCAGCAGTTACCTACAGCGGGGACGGGATGAGCAGTTCTTC.

This sequence joins TRBV29-1 and TRBJ2-1; D unclear. Germline-derived CDR1 and CDR2 are SQVTM and ANQGSEA. CDR3 length: 14 residues. Trimming left V 3 bases short and J 4 bases short, with 13 bases between. CDR3 in DNA: TGCAGCGTTGACAGGCCGAACTCGTACAATGAGCAGTTCTTC. Translating it yields CSVDRPNSYNEQFF.

The rearrangement joins TRBV7-2 to TRBJ2-5; TRBD2 matches at 7 bases. The germline CDR1 and CDR2 sequences are SGHTA and FQGNSA. The CDR3 contains 16 residues. V shed 0 bases, J shed 0 bases, and the junction held 4 bases outside the gene matches. The CDR3 coding sequence is TGTGCCAGCAGCTTAGCGGCCGGGGGGAACCAAGAGACCCAGTACTTC. It yields the protein CASSLAAGGNQETQYF.

V usage is TRBV7-8 and J usage is TRBJ1-2, with 8 bases fitting TRBD1. V dropped 1 base and J dropped 3; count of bases not matched to a gene: 7. The CDR3 is 16 residues long. Germline CDR1 is SGHVS and CDR2 is FQNEAQ. Here the CDR3 DNA reads TGTGCCAGCAGCTTAGGGCCCCTGACAGGGGACTATGGCTACACCTTC. Translating gives CASSLGPLTGDYGYTF.